The 7 T cell receptor beta chains listed next were all sequenced from one sample in a study of cytomegalovirus exposure and HLA in healthy donors. Libraries were prepared by immunoSEQ multiplex PCR; TCRdb keeps only in-frame clonotypes and omits some of them. The top ten hold under 0.85% of the sample, which has about 340,000 clones, 80% to 90% seen once. Sequences were obtained from PBMCs. Source of these receptors: a woman between 18 and 29 years old in good health and CMV-seronegative.

V gene TRBV9 combines with J gene TRBJ2-7, with TRBD2 identical over 9 bases. The CDR3 length is 17 residues. V lost 0 bases to trimming and J lost 4 bases; unmatched junction nucleotides: 11. CDR1 and CDR2 from the germline V gene are SGDLS and YYNGEE. Written as DNA, the CDR3 is TGTGCCAGCAGCGTAGACGGGCGGGAGGGCCTAGGGTACGAGCAGTACTTC. This gives the protein CASSVDGREGLGYEQYF. The full variable domain, rest sourced from reference TRBV9 and TRBJ2-7, is DSGVTQTPKHLITATGQRVTLRCSPRSGDLSVYWYQQSLDQGLQFLIQYYNGEERAKGNILERFSAQQFPDLHSELNLSSLELGDSALYFCASSVDGREGLGYEQYFGPGTRLTVT.

This CDR3 reads CASSRNKGQGYGYTF. CDR3 coding DNA: TGTGCCAGCAGCCGAAATAAAGGACAGGGCTATGGCTACACCTTC. V and J are TRBV5-4 and TRBJ1-2, with 8 bases identical to TRBD1. Germline CDR1 is SGHNT and CDR2 is YYREEE (reference sequence). This CDR3 has 15 amino acids. After removal of 4 bases from V and 4 bases from J, the junction contained 9 bases not matched to a gene.

The genes are TRBV29-1 and TRBJ1-1; 9 bases are shared with TRBD1. Per germline, CDR1 SQVTM and CDR2 ANQGSEA. This CDR3 is 13 amino acids long. The junction had 2 bases not matched to a gene; V was cut back by 5 bases and J by 1 base. CDR3 in amino acids: CSVRDRANTEAFF. In DNA, the CDR3 is TGCAGCGTTAGGGACAGGGCGAACACTGAAGCTTTCTTT.

This rearrangement joins TRBV6-6 to TRBJ2-5, with D perhaps TRBD1 (5 bases). This CDR3 spans 14 amino acids. V dropped 0 bases and J dropped 5 bases, with 10 bases sitting between them. Per germline, CDR1 MNHNY and CDR2 SVGAGI (reference sequence). The DNA for the CDR3 is TGTGCCAGCAGTTACTCGCCGGACACGGAGACCCAGTACTTC. This gives the protein CASSYSPDTETQYF.

In this sample, this clone turned up once. This chain links TRBV28 with TRBJ2-3, with TRBD2 identical over 11 bases. Germline values: CDR1 MDHEN, CDR2 SYDVKM. V lost 2 bases and J lost 3; bases outside the gene matches: 4. The CDR3 is 16 residues long. The CDR3 here is CASSLRSGRGTDTQYF. The CDR3 DNA is TGTGCCAGCAGTTTACGTAGCGGGAGGGGTACAGATACGCAGTATTTT.

The rearrangement uses TRBV7-9 and TRBJ1-4, with D perhaps matching TRBD1 (6 bases). CDR1 SEHNR and CDR2 FQNEAQ come from the germline V gene (reference sequence). The CDR3 spans 14 residues. V lost 7 bases and J 4 bases, leaving 13 bases between the germline ends. The CDR3 loop reads CASTLDSGNEKLFF. The CDR3 region has the DNA TGTGCCAGCACCTTGGACAGCGGTAATGAAAAACTGTTTTTT.

The chain carries TRBV25-1 and TRBJ1-1, with D possibly TRBD1 on 6 matching bases. V lost 5 bases, J lost 6 bases, and 13 bases lay in between. The CDR3 runs 13 residues. The V gene's germline CDR1 is MGHDK and CDR2 SYGVNS. Here the CDR3 reads CASSTLTGPEAFF. CDR3 nucleotides: TGTGCCAGCAGTACACTGACAGGCCCTGAAGCTTTCTTT. Based on the CDR3 plus reference TRBV25-1 and TRBJ1-1, the full variable domain is EADIYQTPRYLVIGTGKKITLECSQTMGHDKMYWYQQDPGMELHLIHYSYGVNSTEKGDLSSESTVSRIRTEHFPLTLESARPSHTSQYLCASSTLTGPEAFFGQGTRLTVV.